These 10 T cell receptor beta chains came from one sample sequenced in a study of a mutant IDH1 vaccine in newly diagnosed glioma. The antigens of these receptors remain unknown. Assay used: immunoSEQ multiplex PCR; TCRdb lists only in-frame clones, some missing. The top ten clones hold 3% to 3.5% of a sample with approximately 31,000 clones, around 80% of them seen once. Time point noted: week 35, safety follow-up. Doses comprised 300 ug of mutant IDH1 20-mer peptide each, plus topical imiquimod. This sample comprised PBMCs, obtained from a glioma patient whose treatment included an IDH1 peptide vaccine. The receptors stem from a middle-aged man with glioma. Some clones in this sample may be carry-over from other donors' samples.

With respect to this clone: One end of the junction is discordant with germline, which a read error may explain. The rearrangement links TRBV2 to TRBJ2-3, with a possible D match to TRBD2 (8 bases). The CDR3 is made up of 13 amino acids. Germline V gene sequence: CDR1 SNHLY, CDR2 FYNNEI. CDR3 DNA: TGTGCCAGCAGTGAAGCACAGGGGACTAGGTCAGAGTTT. It encodes CASSEAQGTRSEF.

The CDR3 region is CASSSRTTGRIGNTIYF. The CDR3 DNA is TGTGCCAGCAGTTCCCGAACGACCGGCCGGATCGGAAACACCATATATTTT. The chain is built from TRBV28 and TRBJ1-3; D not resolved. V was trimmed by 4 bases and J by 4 bases, leaving 20 bases between them. Germline values: CDR1 MDHEN, CDR2 SYDVKM. The CDR3 has 17 amino acids.

This chain links TRBV2 with TRBJ1-1, with D possibly matching TRBD1 (6 bases). V lost 4 bases and J lost 4, with 16 bases in between. Germline lookup yields CDR1 SNHLY and CDR2 FYNNEI. The CDR3 has 15 residues. This CDR3 is CASSAVAGGTTEAFF. CDR3 nucleotide sequence: TGTGCCAGCAGTGCGGTGGCGGGGGGCACCACTGAAGCTTTCTTT.

V gene TRBV6-1 combines with J gene TRBJ2-5, with TRBD1 as a possible D gene (6 bases). The ends were cut back, 4 bases at V and 5 bases at J, with 11 bases in the middle. This CDR3 is 13 amino acids long. Germline V gene lookup returns CDR1 MNHNS and CDR2 SASEGT. CDR3 sequence: CASSGQGWETQYF. DNA for the CDR3: TGTGCCAGCAGTGGGCAGGGGTGGGAGACCCAGTACTTC.

The chain combines TRBV15 with TRBJ1-2, with D possibly being TRBD1 (5 bases). The CDR3 has 15 residues. The germline V gene encodes CDR1 LNHNV and CDR2 YYDKDF (reference sequence). V lost 0 bases to trimming and J lost 4 bases, with 12 bases between them. In nucleotides, the CDR3 is TGTGCCACCAGCAGAGATCAGAGACAGCCCTATGGCTACACCTTC. Residues: CATSRDQRQPYGYTF.

The V and J genes are TRBV5-5 and TRBJ2-5; a possible D gene is TRBD1 (5 bases). Looked up from germline, CDR1 is SGHKS and CDR2 is YYEKEE (reference sequence). The V end lost 0 bases, the J end lost 0 bases, and 6 bases lay between the germline ends. The CDR3 extends over 14 amino acids. The CDR3 nucleotides read TGTGCCAGCAGCTTGGACAGGAACCAAGAGACCCAGTACTTC. It codes for CASSLDRNQETQYF. Filled out from reference TRBV5-5 and TRBJ2-5, the complete variable domain reads DAGVTQSPTHLIKTRGQQVTLRCSPISGHKSVSWYQQVLGQGPQFIFQYYEKEERGRGNFPDRFSARQFPNYSSELNVNALLLGDSALYLCASSLDRNQETQYFGPGTRLLVL.

The chain's CDR3 is CASSRGQGGRAFF. As DNA, the CDR3 is TGTGCCAGTAGCCGTGGACAGGGTGGTAGAGCTTTCTTT. J is TRBJ1-1 and V is TRBV19; 8 bases align to TRBD1. The germline V gene encodes CDR1 LNHDA and CDR2 SQIVND (reference sequence). The CDR3 runs to 13 residues. After removal of 6 bases from V and 10 bases from J, the junction contained 10 bases not matched to a gene.

V is TRBV6-1 and J is TRBJ1-1; TRBD1 is a possible D gene (6 bases). CDR1 MNHNS and CDR2 SASEGT come from the germline V gene. The CDR3 is 14 amino acids. Trimming pared 5 bases from V and 4 bases from J, leaving 14 bases between. The CDR3 DNA sequence: TGTGCCAGCAGTCAAACAGGGAGAGGCACTGAAGCTTTCTTT. It specifies CASSQTGRGTEAFF.

The chain joins TRBV15 to TRBJ1-6, with unresolved D. Trimming pared 0 bases from V and 4 bases from J, leaving 7 bases between. Germline V gene lookup returns CDR1 LNHNV and CDR2 YYDKDF (reference sequence). The CDR3 consists of 15 residues. The CDR3 spells CATSRDGPYNSPLHF. In nucleotides, the CDR3 is TGTGCCACCAGCAGAGATGGGCCTTATAATTCACCCCTCCACTTT.

The chain is built from TRBV5-6 and TRBJ1-6; D call uncertain. In germline, CDR1 is SGHDT, CDR2 YYEEEE. The CDR3 runs to 14 residues. V was clipped by 7 bases and J by 8 bases, with 16 bases between them. CDR3 DNA: TGTGCCAGCCGCTACTGGGGTTCGGATTCACCCCTCCACTTT. This translates into CASRYWGSDSPLHF. The variable domain in full, with the rest retrieved from reference TRBV5-6 and TRBJ1-6, is DAGVTQSPTHLIKTRGQQVTLRCSPKSGHDTVSWYQQALGQGPQFIFQYYEEEERQRGNFPDRFSGHQFPNYSSELNVNALLLGDSALYLCASRYWGSDSPLHFGNGTRLTVT.